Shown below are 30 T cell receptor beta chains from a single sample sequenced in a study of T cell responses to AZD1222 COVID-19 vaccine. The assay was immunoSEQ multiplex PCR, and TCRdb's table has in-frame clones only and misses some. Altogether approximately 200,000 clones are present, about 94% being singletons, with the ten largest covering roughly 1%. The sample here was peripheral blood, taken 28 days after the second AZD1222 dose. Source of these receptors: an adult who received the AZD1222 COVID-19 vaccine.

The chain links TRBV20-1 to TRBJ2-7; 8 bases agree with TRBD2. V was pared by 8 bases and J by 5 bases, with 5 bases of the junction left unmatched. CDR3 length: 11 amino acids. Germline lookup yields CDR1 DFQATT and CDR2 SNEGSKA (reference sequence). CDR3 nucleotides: TGCAGTCCCGGGAGGGGGAACGAGCAGTACTTC. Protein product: CSPGRGNEQYF.

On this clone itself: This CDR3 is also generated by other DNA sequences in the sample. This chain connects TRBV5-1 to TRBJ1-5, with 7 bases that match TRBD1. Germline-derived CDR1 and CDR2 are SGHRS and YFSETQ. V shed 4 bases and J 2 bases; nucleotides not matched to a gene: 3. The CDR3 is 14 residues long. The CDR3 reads CASSPGTGNQPQHF. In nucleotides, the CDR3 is TGCGCCAGCAGCCCAGGGACAGGCAATCAGCCCCAGCATTTT.

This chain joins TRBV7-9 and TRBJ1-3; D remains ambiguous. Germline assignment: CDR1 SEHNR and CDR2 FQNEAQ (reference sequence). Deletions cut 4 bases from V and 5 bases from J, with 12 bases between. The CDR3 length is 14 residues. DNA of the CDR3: TGTGCCAGCAGCTCACAGTCTTACAGAAACACCATATATTTT. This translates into CASSSQSYRNTIYF.

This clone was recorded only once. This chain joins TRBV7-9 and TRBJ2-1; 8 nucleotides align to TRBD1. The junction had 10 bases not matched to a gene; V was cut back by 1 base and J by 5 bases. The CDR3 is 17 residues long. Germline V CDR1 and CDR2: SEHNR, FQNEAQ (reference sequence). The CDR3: CASSLGGPGTGHNEQFF. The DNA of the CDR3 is TGTGCCAGCAGCTTAGGCGGTCCTGGGACAGGTCACAATGAGCAGTTCTTC.

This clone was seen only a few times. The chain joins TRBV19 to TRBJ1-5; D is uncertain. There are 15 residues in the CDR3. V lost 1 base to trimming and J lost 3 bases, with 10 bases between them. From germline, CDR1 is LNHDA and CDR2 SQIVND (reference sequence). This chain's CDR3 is CASSIVQTNNQPQHF. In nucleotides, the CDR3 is TGTGCCAGTAGTATAGTACAGACCAACAATCAGCCCCAGCATTTT.

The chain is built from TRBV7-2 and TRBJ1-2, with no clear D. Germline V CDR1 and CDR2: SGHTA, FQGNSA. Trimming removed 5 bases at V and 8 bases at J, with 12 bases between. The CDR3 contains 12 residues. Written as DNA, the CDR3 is TGTGCCAGCAGCCCCCCCGTCGAAGGCTACACCTTC. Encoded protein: CASSPPVEGYTF.

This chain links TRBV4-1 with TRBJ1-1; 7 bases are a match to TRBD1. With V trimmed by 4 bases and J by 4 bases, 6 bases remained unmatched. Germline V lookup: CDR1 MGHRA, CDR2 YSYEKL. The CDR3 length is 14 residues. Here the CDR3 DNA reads TGCGCCAGCAGCCTGAGACAGGGTACCACTGAAGCTTTCTTT. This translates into CASSLRQGTTEAFF.

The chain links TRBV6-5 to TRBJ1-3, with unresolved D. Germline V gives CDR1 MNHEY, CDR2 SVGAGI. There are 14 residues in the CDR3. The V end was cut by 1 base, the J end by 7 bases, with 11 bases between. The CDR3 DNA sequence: TGTGCCAGCAGTTACTTCCAGAACTCTAACACCATATATTTT. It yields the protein CASSYFQNSNTIYF.

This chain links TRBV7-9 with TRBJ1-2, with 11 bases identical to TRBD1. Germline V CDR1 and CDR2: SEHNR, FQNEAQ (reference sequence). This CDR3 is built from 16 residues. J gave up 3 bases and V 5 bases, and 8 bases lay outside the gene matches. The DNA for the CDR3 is TGTGCCAGCAGCCCCCAAGGGACAGGGGGGGACTATGGCTACACCTTC. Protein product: CASSPQGTGGDYGYTF.

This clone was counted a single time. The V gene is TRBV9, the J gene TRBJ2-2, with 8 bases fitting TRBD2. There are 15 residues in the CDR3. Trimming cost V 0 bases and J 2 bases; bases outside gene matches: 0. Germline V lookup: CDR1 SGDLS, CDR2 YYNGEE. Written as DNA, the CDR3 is TGTGCCAGCAGCGTAGGGACTAGCAACACCGGGGAGCTGTTTTTT. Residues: CASSVGTSNTGELFF.

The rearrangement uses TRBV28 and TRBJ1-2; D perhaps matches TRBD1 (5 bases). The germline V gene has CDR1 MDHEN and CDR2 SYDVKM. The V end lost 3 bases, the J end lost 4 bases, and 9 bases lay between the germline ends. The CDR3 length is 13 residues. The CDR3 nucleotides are TGTGCCAGCAGTTTTTCGGGGGTCTATGGCTACACCTTC. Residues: CASSFSGVYGYTF.

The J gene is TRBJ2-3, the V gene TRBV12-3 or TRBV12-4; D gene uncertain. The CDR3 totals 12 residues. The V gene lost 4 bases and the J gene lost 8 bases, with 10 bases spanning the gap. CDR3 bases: TGTGCCAGCAGTTCCAGAGCGCGTACGCAGTATTTT. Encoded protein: CASSSRARTQYF.

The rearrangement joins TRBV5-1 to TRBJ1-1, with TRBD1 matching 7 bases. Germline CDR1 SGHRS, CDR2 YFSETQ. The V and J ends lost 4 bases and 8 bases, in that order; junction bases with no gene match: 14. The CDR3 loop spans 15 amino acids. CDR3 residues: CASSPPTGTFSEAFF. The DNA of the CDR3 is TGCGCCAGCAGCCCCCCGACAGGGACTTTCTCGGAAGCTTTCTTT.

DNA of the CDR3: TGTGCCAGCAGCCCTAGCGGGGGGCCCCCTTACAATGAGCAGTTCTTC. Amino acid sequence: CASSPSGGPPYNEQFF. This chain uses TRBV5-4 with TRBJ2-1, with 11 bases identical to TRBD2. Germline loops: CDR1 SGHNT, CDR2 YYREEE (reference sequence). J gave up 4 bases and V 4 bases, and 7 bases lay outside the gene matches. The CDR3 loop spans 16 amino acids.

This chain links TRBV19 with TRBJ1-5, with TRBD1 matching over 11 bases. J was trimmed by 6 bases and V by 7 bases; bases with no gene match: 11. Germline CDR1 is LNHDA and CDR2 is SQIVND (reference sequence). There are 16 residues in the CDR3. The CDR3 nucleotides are TGTGCCAGTAACCCGGGACAGGGGGATCGGGGTCAGCCCCAGCATTTT. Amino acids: CASNPGQGDRGQPQHF.

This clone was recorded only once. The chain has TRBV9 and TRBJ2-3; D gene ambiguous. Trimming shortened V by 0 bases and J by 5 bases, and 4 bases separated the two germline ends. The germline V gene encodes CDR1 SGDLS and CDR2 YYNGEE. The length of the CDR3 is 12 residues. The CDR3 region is CASSVGRDTQYF. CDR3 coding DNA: TGTGCCAGCAGCGTAGGCAGAGATACGCAGTATTTT.

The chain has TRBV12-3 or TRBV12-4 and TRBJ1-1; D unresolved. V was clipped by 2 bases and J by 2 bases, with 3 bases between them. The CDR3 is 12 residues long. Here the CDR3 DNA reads TGTGCCAGCAGTTTACTCAACACTGAAGCTTTCTTT. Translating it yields CASSLLNTEAFF.

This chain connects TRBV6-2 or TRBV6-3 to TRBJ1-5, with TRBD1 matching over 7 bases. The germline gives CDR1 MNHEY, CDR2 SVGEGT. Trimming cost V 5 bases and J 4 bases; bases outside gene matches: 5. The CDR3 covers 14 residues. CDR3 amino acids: CASSQTGLNQPQHF. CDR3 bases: TGTGCCAGCAGTCAGACAGGGCTGAATCAGCCCCAGCATTTT.

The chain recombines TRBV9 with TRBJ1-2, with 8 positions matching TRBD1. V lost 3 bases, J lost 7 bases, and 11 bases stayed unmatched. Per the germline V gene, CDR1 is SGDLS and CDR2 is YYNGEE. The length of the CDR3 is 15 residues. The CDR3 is CASSAQGQGSGGYTF. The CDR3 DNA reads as TGTGCCAGCAGCGCTCAAGGACAGGGCTCTGGTGGCTACACCTTC.

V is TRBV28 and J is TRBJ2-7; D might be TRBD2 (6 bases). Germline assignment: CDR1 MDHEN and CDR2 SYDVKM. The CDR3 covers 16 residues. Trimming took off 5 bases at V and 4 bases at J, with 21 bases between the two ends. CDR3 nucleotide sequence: TGTGCCAGCAGTGGAGGCGCAGGAGGGTTGCGTTACGAGCAGTACTTC. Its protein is CASSGGAGGLRYEQYF.

CDR3 DNA: TGCGCCAGCAGCTTGGAGTTTCAGTCCCGCGGAGCTTTCTTT. Translated, it gives CASSLEFQSRGAFF. The chain recombines TRBV5-1 with TRBJ1-1; unclear D gene. The V end lost 0 bases, the J end lost 10 bases, and 16 bases lay between the germline ends. CDR1 and CDR2 from the germline V gene are SGHRS and YFSETQ. The CDR3 is 14 residues long.

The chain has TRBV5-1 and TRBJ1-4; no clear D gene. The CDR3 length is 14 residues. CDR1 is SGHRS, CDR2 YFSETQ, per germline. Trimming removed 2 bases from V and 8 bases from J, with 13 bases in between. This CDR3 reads CASSFRTDSEKLFF. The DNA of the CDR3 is TGCGCCAGCAGCTTTAGAACAGACTCGGAAAAACTGTTTTTT.

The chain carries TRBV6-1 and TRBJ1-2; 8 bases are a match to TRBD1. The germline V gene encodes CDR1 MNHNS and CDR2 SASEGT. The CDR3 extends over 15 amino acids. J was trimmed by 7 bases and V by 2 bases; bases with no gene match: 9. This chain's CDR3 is CASSELDRGTTGYTF. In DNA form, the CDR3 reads TGTGCCAGCAGTGAACTCGACAGGGGAACGACTGGCTACACCTTC.

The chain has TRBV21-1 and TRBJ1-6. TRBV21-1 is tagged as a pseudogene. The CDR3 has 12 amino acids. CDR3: CASSKGHSPLHF. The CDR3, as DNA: TGTGCCAGCAGCAAAGGCCATTCACCCCTCCACTTT.

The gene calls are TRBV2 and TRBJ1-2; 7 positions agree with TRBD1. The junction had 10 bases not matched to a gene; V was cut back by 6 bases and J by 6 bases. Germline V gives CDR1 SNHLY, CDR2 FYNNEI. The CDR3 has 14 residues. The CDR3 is CASSDRVGVNGYTF. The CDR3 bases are TGTGCCAGCAGCGACAGGGTCGGCGTAAATGGCTACACCTTC. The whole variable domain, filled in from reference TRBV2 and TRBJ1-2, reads EPEVTQTPSHQVTQMGQEVILRCVPISNHLYFYWYRQILGQKVEFLVSFYNNEISEKSEIFDDQFSVERPDGSNFTLKIRSTKLEDSAMYFCASSDRVGVNGYTFGSGTRLTVV.

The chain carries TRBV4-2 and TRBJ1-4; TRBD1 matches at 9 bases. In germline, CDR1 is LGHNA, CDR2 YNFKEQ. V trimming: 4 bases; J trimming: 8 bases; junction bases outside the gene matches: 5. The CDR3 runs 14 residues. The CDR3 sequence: CASSPGTGQEKLFF. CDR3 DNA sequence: TGTGCCAGCAGCCCCGGGACAGGGCAAGAAAAACTGTTTTTT.

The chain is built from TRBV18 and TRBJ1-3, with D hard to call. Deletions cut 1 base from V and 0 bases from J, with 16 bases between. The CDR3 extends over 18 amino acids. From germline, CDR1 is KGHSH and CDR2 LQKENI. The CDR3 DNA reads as TGTGCCAGCTCACCACGGGCTATCTGGGGAGACTCTGGAAACACCATATATTTT. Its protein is CASSPRAIWGDSGNTIYF.

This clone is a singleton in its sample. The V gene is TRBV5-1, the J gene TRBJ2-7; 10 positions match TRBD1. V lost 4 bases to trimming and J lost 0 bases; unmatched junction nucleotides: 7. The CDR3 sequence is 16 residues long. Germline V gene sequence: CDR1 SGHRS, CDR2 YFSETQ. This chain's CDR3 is CASSRGTGVTSYEQYF. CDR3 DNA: TGCGCCAGCAGCCGAGGGACAGGGGTTACCTCCTACGAGCAGTACTTC.

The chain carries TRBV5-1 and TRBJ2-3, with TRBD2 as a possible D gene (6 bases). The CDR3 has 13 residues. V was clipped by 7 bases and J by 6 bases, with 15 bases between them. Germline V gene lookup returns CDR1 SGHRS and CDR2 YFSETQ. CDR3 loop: CASSPARGDTQYF. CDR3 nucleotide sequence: TGCGCCAGCTCCCCCGCACGGGGGGATACGCAGTATTTT.

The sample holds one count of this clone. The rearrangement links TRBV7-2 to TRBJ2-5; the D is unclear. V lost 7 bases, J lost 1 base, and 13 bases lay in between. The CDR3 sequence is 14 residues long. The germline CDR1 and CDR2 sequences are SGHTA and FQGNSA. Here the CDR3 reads CASTHPPGQETQYF. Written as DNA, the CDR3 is TGTGCCAGCACCCACCCCCCAGGCCAAGAGACCCAGTACTTC.